This T cell receptor (beta chain) was observed in a study of spatial heterogeneity in lung cancer. Study summary: The average appearance count of each unique TCR and UMI combination in raw reads was more than ten. Whole-study results and caveats: Counts of expanded alpha and beta TCRs within tumors tracked the tumor nonsynonymous mutation count. Of the expanded TCRs, ubiquitous and regional counts tracked the counts of ubiquitous and regional nonsynonymous mutations, respectively. Alpha and beta chain coverage of tumor T cells was estimated at about 7.4% and 14%, respectively.

MiXCR was run by TCRdb on the 5' RACE reads, yielding one entry per CDR3 protein. The sample consists of roughly 3,000 distinct CDR3 sequences, approximately 15% of them appearing once. From germline, CDR1 is SQVTM and CDR2 ANQGSEA. The length of the CDR3 is 14 residues. Trimming took off 3 bases at V and 6 bases at J, with 16 bases between the two ends. Documented time point: sample taken at primary tumor resection. Samples came from 72 TRACERx patients with untreated early-stage lung cancer. For this clonotype: Its antigen is unidentified.

This specimen consisted of lung tumor tissue, obtained at surgery. The V and J genes are TRBV29-1 and TRBJ2-3; a weak D match, TRBD2 (6 bases). This clonotype was obtained from a female donor with early-stage non-small cell lung cancer. DNA for the CDR3: TGCAGCGTTGAGGATACGGGAGAAGGTGATACGCAGTATTTT. This encodes CSVEDTGEGDTQYF.